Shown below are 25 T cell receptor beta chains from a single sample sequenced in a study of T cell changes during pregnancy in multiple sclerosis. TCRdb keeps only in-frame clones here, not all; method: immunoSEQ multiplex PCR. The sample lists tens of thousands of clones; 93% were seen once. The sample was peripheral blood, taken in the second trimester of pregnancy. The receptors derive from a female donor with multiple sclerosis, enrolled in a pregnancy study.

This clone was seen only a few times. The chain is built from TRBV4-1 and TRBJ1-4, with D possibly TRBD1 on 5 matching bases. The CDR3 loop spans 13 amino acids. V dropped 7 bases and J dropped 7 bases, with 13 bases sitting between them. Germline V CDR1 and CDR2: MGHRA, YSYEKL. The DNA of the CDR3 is TGCGCCAGCACCCGGCCGGGGGGTGAAAAACTGTTTTTT. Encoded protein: CASTRPGGEKLFF.

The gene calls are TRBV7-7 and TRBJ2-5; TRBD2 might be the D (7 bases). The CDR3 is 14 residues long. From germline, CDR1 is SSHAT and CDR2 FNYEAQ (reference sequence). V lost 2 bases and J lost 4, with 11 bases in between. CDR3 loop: CASSLRGGGETQYF. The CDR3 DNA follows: TGTGCCAGCAGCTTACGCGGGGGCGGAGAGACCCAGTACTTC.

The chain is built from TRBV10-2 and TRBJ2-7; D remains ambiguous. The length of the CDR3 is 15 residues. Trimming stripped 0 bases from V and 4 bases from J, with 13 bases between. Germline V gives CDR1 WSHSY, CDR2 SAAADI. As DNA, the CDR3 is TGCGCCAGCAGTGAGTCGATTGCGGATGCATACGAGCAGTACTTC. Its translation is CASSESIADAYEQYF.

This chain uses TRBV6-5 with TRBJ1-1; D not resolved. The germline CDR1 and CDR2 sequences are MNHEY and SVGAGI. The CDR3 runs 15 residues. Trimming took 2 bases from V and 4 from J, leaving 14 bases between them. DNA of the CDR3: TGTGCCAGCAGTTACACCGGAGGGTTTAGCACTGAAGCTTTCTTT. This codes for CASSYTGGFSTEAFF.

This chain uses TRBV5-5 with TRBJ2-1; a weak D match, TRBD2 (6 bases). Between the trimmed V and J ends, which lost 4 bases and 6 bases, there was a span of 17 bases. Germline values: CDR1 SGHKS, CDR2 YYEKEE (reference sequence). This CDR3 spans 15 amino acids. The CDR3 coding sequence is TGTGCCAGCAGCATCCCTCTGGATAGCGGCAATGAGCAGTTCTTC. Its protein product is CASSIPLDSGNEQFF.

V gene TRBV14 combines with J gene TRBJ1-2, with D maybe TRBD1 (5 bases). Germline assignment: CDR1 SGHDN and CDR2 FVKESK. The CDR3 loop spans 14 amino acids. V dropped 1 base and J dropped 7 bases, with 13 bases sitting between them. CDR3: CASSQARQGGGYTF. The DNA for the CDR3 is TGTGCCAGCAGCCAAGCTAGGCAGGGCGGTGGCTACACCTTC.

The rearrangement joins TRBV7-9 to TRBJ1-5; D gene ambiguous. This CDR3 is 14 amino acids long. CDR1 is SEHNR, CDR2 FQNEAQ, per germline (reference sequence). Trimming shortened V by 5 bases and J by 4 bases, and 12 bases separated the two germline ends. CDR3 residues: CASSRGGGNQPQHF. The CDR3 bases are TGTGCCAGCAGCCGAGGTGGAGGGAATCAGCCCCAGCATTTT. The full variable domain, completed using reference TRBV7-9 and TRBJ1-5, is DTGVSQNPRHKITKRGQNVTFRCDPISEHNRLYWYRQTLGQGPEFLTYFQNEAQLEKSRLLSDRFSAERPKGSFSTLEIQRTEQGDSAMYLCASSRGGGNQPQHFGDGTRLSIL.

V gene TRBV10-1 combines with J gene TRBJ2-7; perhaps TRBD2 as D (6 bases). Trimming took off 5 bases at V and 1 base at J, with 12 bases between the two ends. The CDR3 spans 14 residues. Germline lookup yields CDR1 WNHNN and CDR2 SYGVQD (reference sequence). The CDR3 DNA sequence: TGCGCCAGCAGTTCAACGGGGGAGTCCTACGAGCAGTACTTC. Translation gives CASSSTGESYEQYF.

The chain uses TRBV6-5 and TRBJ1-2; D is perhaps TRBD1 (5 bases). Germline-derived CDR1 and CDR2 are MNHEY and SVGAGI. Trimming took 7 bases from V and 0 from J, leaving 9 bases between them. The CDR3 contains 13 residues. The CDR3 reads CASTKTANYGYTF. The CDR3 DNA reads TGTGCCAGCACTAAGACAGCTAACTATGGCTACACCTTC.

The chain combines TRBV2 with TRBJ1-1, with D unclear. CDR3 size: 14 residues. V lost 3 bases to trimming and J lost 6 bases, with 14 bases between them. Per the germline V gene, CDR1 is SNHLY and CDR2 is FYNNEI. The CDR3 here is CASSETTWKAEAFF. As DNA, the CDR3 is TGTGCCAGCAGTGAGACAACTTGGAAGGCTGAAGCTTTCTTT.

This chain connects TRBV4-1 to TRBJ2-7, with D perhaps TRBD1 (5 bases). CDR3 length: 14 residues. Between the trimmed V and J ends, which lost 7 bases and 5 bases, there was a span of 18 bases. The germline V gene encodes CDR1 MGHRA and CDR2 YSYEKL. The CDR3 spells CASTPTLGANEQYF. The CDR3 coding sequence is TGCGCCAGCACCCCGACTTTAGGGGCCAACGAGCAGTACTTC.

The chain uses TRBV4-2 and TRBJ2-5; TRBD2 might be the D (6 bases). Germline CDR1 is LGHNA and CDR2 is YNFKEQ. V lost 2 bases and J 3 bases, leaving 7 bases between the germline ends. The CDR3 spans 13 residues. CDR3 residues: CASSQPGEETQYF. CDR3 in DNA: TGTGCCAGCAGCCAACCGGGGGAAGAGACCCAGTACTTC.

The CDR3 here is CASSRGVGTNNYGYTF. The CDR3 nucleotides read TGTGCCAGCAGCCGGGGGGTTGGTACAAACAACTATGGCTACACCTTC. This chain joins TRBV7-6 and TRBJ1-2; D may be TRBD1 (5 bases). Germline CDR1 reads SGHVS; CDR2 reads FNYEAQ. The V end was cut by 5 bases, the J end by 2 bases, with 18 bases between. The length of the CDR3 is 16 residues. Drawing the rest from reference TRBV7-6 and TRBJ1-2, the complete variable domain is GAGVSQSPRYKVTKRGQDVALRCDPISGHVSLYWYRQALGQGPEFLTYFNYEAQQDKSGLPNDRFSAERPEGSISTLTIQRTEQRDSAMYRCASSRGVGTNNYGYTFGSGTRLTVV.

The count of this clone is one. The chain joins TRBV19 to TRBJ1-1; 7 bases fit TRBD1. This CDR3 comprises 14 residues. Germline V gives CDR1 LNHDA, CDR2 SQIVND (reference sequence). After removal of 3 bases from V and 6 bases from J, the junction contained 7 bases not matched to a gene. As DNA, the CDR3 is TGTGCCAGTAGTATTACAGGGGAAGGGCCTGAAGCTTTCTTT. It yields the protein CASSITGEGPEAFF.

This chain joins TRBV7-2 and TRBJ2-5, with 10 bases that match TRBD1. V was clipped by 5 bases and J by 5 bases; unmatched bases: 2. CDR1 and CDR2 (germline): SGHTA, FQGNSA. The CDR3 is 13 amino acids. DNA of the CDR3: TGTGCCAGCAGCGCGGGACAGGGGGAGACCCAGTACTTC. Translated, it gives CASSAGQGETQYF.

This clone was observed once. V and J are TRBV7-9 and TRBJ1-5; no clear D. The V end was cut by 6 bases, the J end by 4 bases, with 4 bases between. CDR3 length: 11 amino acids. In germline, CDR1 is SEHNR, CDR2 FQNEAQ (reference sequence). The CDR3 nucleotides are TGTGCCAGCAGTCAAAATCAGCCCCAGCATTTT. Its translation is CASSQNQPQHF.

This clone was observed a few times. CDR3 residues: CAWSFNQGNSPLHF. DNA for the CDR3: TGTGCCTGGAGTTTTAACCAGGGTAATTCACCCCTCCACTTT. The rearrangement uses TRBV30 and TRBJ1-6; TRBD1 is a possible D gene (5 bases). The CDR3 is made up of 14 amino acids. Trimming shortened V by 2 bases and J by 6 bases, and 11 bases separated the two germline ends. CDR1 is GTSNPN, CDR2 SVGIG, per germline (reference sequence).

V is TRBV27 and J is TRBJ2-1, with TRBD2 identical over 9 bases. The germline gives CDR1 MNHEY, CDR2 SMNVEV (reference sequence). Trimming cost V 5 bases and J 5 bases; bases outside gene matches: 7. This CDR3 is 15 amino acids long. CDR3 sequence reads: CASSPVAGDDNEQFF. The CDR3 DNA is TGTGCCAGCAGTCCGGTAGCGGGGGATGACAATGAGCAGTTCTTC.

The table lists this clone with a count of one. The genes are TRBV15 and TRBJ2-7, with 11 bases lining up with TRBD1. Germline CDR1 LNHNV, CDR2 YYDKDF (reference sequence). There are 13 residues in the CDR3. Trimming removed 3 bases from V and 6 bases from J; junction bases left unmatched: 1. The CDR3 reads CATSRDRGREQYF. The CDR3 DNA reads TGTGCCACCAGCAGGGACAGGGGGCGCGAGCAGTACTTC.

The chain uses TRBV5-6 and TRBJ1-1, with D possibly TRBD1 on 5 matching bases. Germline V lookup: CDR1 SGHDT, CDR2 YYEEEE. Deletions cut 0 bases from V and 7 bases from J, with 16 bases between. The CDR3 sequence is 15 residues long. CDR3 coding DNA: TGTGCCAGCAGCTTGGCGGGTTGGGGGGGGAATGAAGCTTTCTTT. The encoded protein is CASSLAGWGGNEAFF. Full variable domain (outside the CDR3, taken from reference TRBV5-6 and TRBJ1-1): DAGVTQSPTHLIKTRGQQVTLRCSPKSGHDTVSWYQQALGQGPQFIFQYYEEEERQRGNFPDRFSGHQFPNYSSELNVNALLLGDSALYLCASSLAGWGGNEAFFGQGTRLTVV.

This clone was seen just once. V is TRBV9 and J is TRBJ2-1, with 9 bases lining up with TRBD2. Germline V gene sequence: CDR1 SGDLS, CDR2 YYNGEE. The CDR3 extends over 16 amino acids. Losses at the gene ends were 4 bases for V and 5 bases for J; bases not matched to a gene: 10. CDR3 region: CASSPRRSGGHNEQFF. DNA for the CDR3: TGTGCCAGCAGCCCGCGTCGAAGCGGGGGGCACAATGAGCAGTTCTTC.

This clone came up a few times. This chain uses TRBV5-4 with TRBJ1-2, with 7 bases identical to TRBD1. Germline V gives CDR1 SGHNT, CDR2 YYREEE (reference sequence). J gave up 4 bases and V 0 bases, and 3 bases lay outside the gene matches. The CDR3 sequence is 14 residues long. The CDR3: CASSLGQGSYGYTF. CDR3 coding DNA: TGTGCCAGCAGCTTGGGACAGGGTAGCTATGGCTACACCTTC.

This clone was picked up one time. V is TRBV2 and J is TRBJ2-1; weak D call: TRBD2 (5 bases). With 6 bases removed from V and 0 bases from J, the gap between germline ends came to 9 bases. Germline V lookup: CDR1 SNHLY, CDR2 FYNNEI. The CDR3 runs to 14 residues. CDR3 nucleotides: TGTGCCAGCAGGAGAGGGAGCTCCTACAATGAGCAGTTCTTC. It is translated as CASRRGSSYNEQFF. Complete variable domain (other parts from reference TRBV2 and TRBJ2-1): EPEVTQTPSHQVTQMGQEVILRCVPISNHLYFYWYRQILGQKVEFLVSFYNNEISEKSEIFDDQFSVERPDGSNFTLKIRSTKLEDSAMYFCASRRGSSYNEQFFGPGTRLTVL.

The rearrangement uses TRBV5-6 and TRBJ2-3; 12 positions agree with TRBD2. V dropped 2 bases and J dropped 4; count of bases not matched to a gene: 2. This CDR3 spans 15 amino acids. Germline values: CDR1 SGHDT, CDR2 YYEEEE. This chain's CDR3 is CASSFTSGGPDTQYF. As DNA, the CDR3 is TGTGCCAGCAGCTTTACTAGCGGGGGGCCAGATACGCAGTATTTT.

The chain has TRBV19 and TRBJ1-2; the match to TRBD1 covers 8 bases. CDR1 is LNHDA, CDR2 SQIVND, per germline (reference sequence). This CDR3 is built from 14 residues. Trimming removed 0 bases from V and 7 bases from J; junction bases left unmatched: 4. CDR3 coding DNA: TGTGCCAGTAGTATAGATCTGGGACAGGCTGGCTACACCTTC. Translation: CASSIDLGQAGYTF.